These 26 T cell receptor beta chains were all obtained from the same sample, sequenced in a study of OX40 agonist ivuxolimab in advanced cancers. Using immunoSEQ multiplex PCR, the repertoire was profiled, and TCRdb retains in-frame clones only, with some absent. This sample has tens of thousands of clones, with around 86% found just once. The sequencing here drew on CD4+ or CD8+ T cells sorted from blood, taken in a trial of the OX40 agonist ivuxolimab. These receptors all stem from an adult with an advanced solid tumor such as melanoma, head and neck, liver or kidney cancer.

The rearrangement uses TRBV28 and TRBJ1-1; TRBD1 is a possible D gene (5 bases). CDR1 and CDR2 from the germline V gene are MDHEN and SYDVKM. The length of the CDR3 is 13 residues. The V and J ends lost 4 bases and 1 base respectively, with 7 bases between them. Written as DNA, the CDR3 is TGTGCCAGCAGTTCACAGGAGAACACTGAAGCTTTCTTT. This gives the protein CASSSQENTEAFF.

The chain couples TRBV6-5 to TRBJ1-2; no clear D gene. Germline CDR1 and CDR2: MNHEY and SVGAGI. Trimming removed 6 bases from V and 5 bases from J, with 13 bases in between. This CDR3 region has 13 residues. The CDR3: CASRQPSGYGYTF. For the CDR3, the DNA is TGTGCCAGCAGACAGCCATCAGGATATGGCTACACCTTC.

This chain uses TRBV7-9 with TRBJ1-1; 7 bases are shared with TRBD1. This CDR3 contains 15 residues. The J segment lost 3 bases and the V segment lost 3 bases, leaving 7 bases of the junction unmatched. CDR1 is SEHNR and CDR2 is FQNEAQ in the germline V gene (reference sequence). The CDR3 spells CASSLDPGGYTEAFF. The CDR3 bases are TGTGCCAGCAGCTTGGATCCAGGGGGGTACACTGAAGCTTTCTTT. The complete variable domain, with remaining parts taken from reference TRBV7-9 and TRBJ1-1, reads DTGVSQNPRHKITKRGQNVTFRCDPISEHNRLYWYRQTLGQGPEFLTYFQNEAQLEKSRLLSDRFSAERPKGSFSTLEIQRTEQGDSAMYLCASSLDPGGYTEAFFGQGTRLTVV.

The genes are TRBV5-4 and TRBJ1-5; D possibly corresponds to TRBD1 (5 bases). The CDR3 is 14 amino acids. V was clipped by 5 bases and J by 4 bases, with 13 bases between them. Germline assignment: CDR1 SGHNT and CDR2 YYREEE (reference sequence). The CDR3, as DNA: TGTGCCAGCAGTTTCTACGGGGGAAATCAGCCCCAGCATTTT. It translates to CASSFYGGNQPQHF.

This clone has more than one count but fewer than ten. This chain joins TRBV7-2 and TRBJ1-1; D is perhaps TRBD1 (5 bases). V was shortened by 1 base and J by 9 bases, with 9 bases between the two germline ends. Germline CDR1 reads SGHTA; CDR2 reads FQGNSA. This CDR3 has 12 residues. Written as DNA, the CDR3 is TGTGCCAGCAGCTTAGTGCAGGGACAAGCTTTCTTT. Encoded protein: CASSLVQGQAFF.

The gene calls are TRBV5-5 and TRBJ2-7; 8 bases line up with TRBD1. This CDR3 comprises 15 residues. Germline CDR1 reads SGHKS; CDR2 reads YYEKEE (reference sequence). Trimming at V came to 2 bases and at J to 2 bases, leaving 6 bases not matched to a gene. CDR3: CASSFDRGATYEQYF. In DNA form, the CDR3 reads TGTGCCAGCAGCTTTGACAGGGGCGCGACCTACGAGCAGTACTTC.

The chain has TRBV6-5 and TRBJ1-2; 9 bases align to TRBD1. Germline values: CDR1 MNHEY, CDR2 SVGAGI. V shed 0 bases, J shed 7 bases, and the junction held 9 bases outside the gene matches. This CDR3 has 16 amino acids. The DNA for the CDR3 is TGTGCCAGCAGTTACTCTTCCTTGGGACAGGGTGGTGGCTACACCTTC. Protein sequence: CASSYSSLGQGGGYTF.

The chain uses TRBV5-1 and TRBJ2-3; D unresolved. The CDR3 runs 13 residues. From germline, CDR1 is SGHRS and CDR2 YFSETQ. V lost 6 bases and J lost 5, with 13 bases in between. The CDR3 is CASTRSVGDTQYF. In nucleotides, the CDR3 is TGCGCCAGCACCCGAAGCGTTGGAGATACGCAGTATTTT.

The rearrangement links TRBV29-1 to TRBJ1-1; the match to TRBD1 covers 7 bases. V was pared by 7 bases and J by 0 bases, with 5 bases of the junction left unmatched. Germline V lookup: CDR1 SQVTM, CDR2 ANQGSEA. CDR3 length: 13 amino acids. The CDR3 here is CSAAGGMNTEAFF. CDR3 coding DNA: TGCAGCGCCGCAGGGGGAATGAACACTGAAGCTTTCTTT.

This rearrangement joins TRBV5-6 to TRBJ2-3; 14 nucleotides align to TRBD2. The germline V gene has CDR1 SGHDT and CDR2 YYEEEE. This CDR3 spans 17 amino acids. Germline trimming cut 4 bases from V and 5 bases from J; bases unmatched to any gene: 9. CDR3 region: CASSLGLAGALGDTQYF. CDR3 nucleotide sequence: TGTGCCAGCAGCCTGGGACTAGCGGGAGCGTTGGGAGATACGCAGTATTTT.

This chain joins TRBV12-5 and TRBJ2-5, with D uncertain. The length of the CDR3 is 11 residues. Trimming shortened V by 2 bases and J by 5 bases, and 3 bases separated the two germline ends. CDR1 and CDR2 from the germline V gene are LGHNT and FRNRAP. CDR3 in amino acids: CASGLSETQYF. The CDR3 DNA sequence: TGTGCTAGTGGTTTGTCGGAGACCCAGTACTTC. Combining the CDR3 with reference TRBV12-5 and TRBJ2-5 gives the whole variable domain DARVTQTPRHKVTEMGQEVTMRCQPILGHNTVFWYRQTMMQGLELLAYFRNRAPLDDSGMPKDRFSAEMPDATLATLKIQPSEPRDSAVYFCASGLSETQYFGPGTRLLVL.

The rearrangement links TRBV6-6 to TRBJ2-7; TRBD1 aligns across 8 bases. Germline assignment: CDR1 MNHNY and CDR2 SVGAGI (reference sequence). Trimming at V came to 6 bases and at J to 5 bases, leaving 9 bases not matched to a gene. The CDR3 covers 14 residues. This CDR3 is CASRRTGSVNEQYF. CDR3 DNA: TGTGCCAGCAGAAGGACAGGGAGCGTGAACGAGCAGTACTTC.

The gene calls are TRBV4-2 and TRBJ2-2, with no clear D. V lost 5 bases, J lost 4 bases, and 11 bases lay in between. Per germline, CDR1 LGHNA and CDR2 YNFKEQ. The CDR3 extends over 14 amino acids. In nucleotides, the CDR3 is TGTGCCAGCAGCTACAGATTGAGCACCGGGGAGCTGTTTTTT. It specifies CASSYRLSTGELFF.

Comments on this clone: The same CDR3 is also encoded by other DNA sequences in this sample. V gene TRBV7-3 combines with J gene TRBJ1-1; tentative D call: TRBD1 (6 bases). Trimming cost V 4 bases and J 8 bases, with 17 bases left between them. Germline CDR1 is SGHTA and CDR2 is FQGTGA. This CDR3 is built from 14 residues. The CDR3 DNA reads TGTGCCAGCAGCTCCCTGGGGGGCGCGTCCGAAGCTTTCTTT. It codes for CASSSLGGASEAFF.

This rearrangement joins TRBV25-1 to TRBJ1-2; tentatively, D is TRBD1 (6 bases). Trimming stripped 2 bases from V and 6 bases from J, with 22 bases between. CDR1 and CDR2 from the germline V gene are MGHDK and SYGVNS. This CDR3 is built from 17 residues. Written as DNA, the CDR3 is TGTGCCAGCAGTGAACGGGGACCAGGGAGGGACATTGATGGCTACACCTTC. It is translated as CASSERGPGRDIDGYTF.

The chain combines TRBV29-1 with TRBJ2-1; D is ambiguous. The CDR3 has 12 residues. V was cut by 8 bases and J by 7 bases, with 15 bases left in between. Germline loops: CDR1 SQVTM, CDR2 ANQGSEA. The CDR3 DNA reads TGCAGCCAGATTAGTCATGGGAATGAGCAGTTCTTC. It encodes CSQISHGNEQFF.

The J gene is TRBJ1-4, the V gene TRBV18, with no clear D. Between the trimmed V and J ends, which lost 1 base and 4 bases, there was a span of 13 bases. The length of the CDR3 is 16 residues. The V gene's germline CDR1 is KGHSH and CDR2 LQKENI. The CDR3 DNA sequence: TGTGCCAGCTCACCACGGGATCGGTTAATTAATGAAAAACTGTTTTTT. Translating it yields CASSPRDRLINEKLFF. Full variable domain (outside the CDR3, taken from reference TRBV18 and TRBJ1-4): NAGVMQNPRHLVRRRGQEARLRCSPMKGHSHVYWYRQLPEEGLKFMVYLQKENIIDESGMPKERFSAEFPKEGPSILRIQQVVRGDSAAYFCASSPRDRLINEKLFFGSGTQLSVL.

This clone was counted only a few times. The genes are TRBV5-6 and TRBJ1-6; TRBD1 aligns across 7 bases. The germline V gene encodes CDR1 SGHDT and CDR2 YYEEEE. The CDR3 runs to 16 residues. The ends lost 3 bases at V and 10 bases at J; junction bases unmatched: 13. The CDR3 protein is CASSSEGPGGRSPLHF. In nucleotides, the CDR3 is TGTGCCAGCAGCTCCGAGGGGCCAGGGGGAAGGTCACCCCTCCACTTT.

The chain combines TRBV6-6 with TRBJ1-2; 7 bases match TRBD1. Trimming took 6 bases from V and 5 from J; bases not matched to a gene: 9. The CDR3 totals 14 residues. Germline CDR1 reads MNHNY; CDR2 reads SVGAGI (reference sequence). The CDR3 spells CASSPDGQAYGYTF. CDR3 DNA sequence: TGTGCCAGCAGCCCGGACGGACAGGCATATGGCTACACCTTC.

The chain links TRBV5-4 to TRBJ2-7; 8 nucleotides line up with TRBD2. The CDR3 is made up of 14 amino acids. Trimming cost V 2 bases and J 4 bases; bases outside gene matches: 5. The germline V gene has CDR1 SGHNT and CDR2 YYREEE (reference sequence). CDR3 coding DNA: TGTGCCAGCAGCTTCTTTTCGGGAGGGTACGAGCAGTACTTC. Translating gives CASSFFSGGYEQYF.

This chain joins TRBV28 and TRBJ2-2; D uncertain. The CDR3 extends over 18 amino acids. Germline loops: CDR1 MDHEN, CDR2 SYDVKM. Trimming pared 1 base from V and 0 bases from J, leaving 15 bases between. The CDR3 nucleotides are TGTGCCAGCAGTTTATCCCGGTCGGGCGAGACGAACACCGGGGAGCTGTTTTTT. Translated, it gives CASSLSRSGETNTGELFF.

In this sample, this clone turned up a few times. The chain has TRBV7-7 and TRBJ2-7; D unclear. CDR3 length equals 13 residues. CDR1 is SSHAT, CDR2 FNYEAQ, per germline (reference sequence). Trimming shortened V by 1 base and J by 5 bases, and 9 bases separated the two germline ends. CDR3 residues: CASSLEVGDEQYF. DNA of the CDR3: TGTGCCAGCAGCTTAGAGGTTGGGGACGAGCAGTACTTC. The full variable domain, rest sourced from reference TRBV7-7 and TRBJ2-7, is GAGVSQSPRYKVTKRGQDVTLRCDPISSHATLYWYQQALGQGPEFLTYFNYEAQPDKSGLPSDRFSAERPEGSISTLTIQRTEQRDSAMYRCASSLEVGDEQYFGPGTRLTVT.

The chain combines TRBV7-2 with TRBJ1-3, with D uncertain. Germline V lookup: CDR1 SGHTA, CDR2 FQGNSA. V was shortened by 4 bases and J by 0 bases, with 7 bases between the two germline ends. The CDR3 runs 14 residues. The CDR3 coding sequence is TGTGCCAGCAGCTCTCGTATCTCTGGAAACACCATATATTTT. Translating gives CASSSRISGNTIYF. Full variable domain (remainder filled in from reference TRBV7-2 and TRBJ1-3): GAGVSQSPSNKVTEKGKDVELRCDPISGHTALYWYRQSLGQGLEFLIYFQGNSAPDKSGLPSDRFSAERTGGSVSTLTIQRTQQEDSAVYLCASSSRISGNTIYFGEGSWLTVV.

This chain joins TRBV7-6 and TRBJ2-5; 7 bases line up with TRBD2. Trimming cost V 2 bases and J 4 bases; bases outside gene matches: 13. CDR1 and CDR2 from the germline V gene are SGHVS and FNYEAQ. CDR3 length: 17 amino acids. CDR3: CASSLKTGGRGSETQYF. The CDR3 DNA follows: TGTGCCAGCAGCTTAAAAACGGGAGGCAGAGGGTCAGAGACCCAGTACTTC.

V gene TRBV5-8 combines with J gene TRBJ1-2; D unclear. The CDR3 is made up of 14 amino acids. The V gene's germline CDR1 is SGHTS and CDR2 YDEGEE. Between the trimmed V and J ends, which lost 2 bases and 4 bases, there was a span of 12 bases. The CDR3 reads CASSFGSVIYGYTF. CDR3 coding DNA: TGTGCCAGCAGCTTCGGGTCAGTTATCTATGGCTACACCTTC.

The chain recombines TRBV7-9 with TRBJ1-2; no clear D. From germline, CDR1 is SEHNR and CDR2 FQNEAQ (reference sequence). This CDR3 is 13 amino acids long. The V end was cut by 7 bases, the J end by 8 bases, with 17 bases between. For the CDR3, the DNA is TGTGCCAGCACCGGAACAGTCGTTGGAGGCTACACCTTC. This translates into CASTGTVVGGYTF.